The clone carrying this TCR beta chain was counted a few times. What it recognizes is unknown. This sample is drawn from a study of early T cells in non-severe SARS-CoV-2 infection. Across the study: Bulk RNA isolated from unsorted whole blood underwent sequencing; chains were not paired. Overall study findings and caveats: Matching results from VDJdb favored anti-spike CD8 responses, leaving private and CD4 specificities undetected.

The protocol attached unique molecular identifiers to individual cDNA molecules. Via MiXCR, TCRdb re-called the 5' RACE reads, giving one row per CDR3 protein. This repertoire shows more than 90,000 distinct CDR3 sequences, over 10% found once; its top ten account for about 2.3%. Germline V lookup: CDR1 LNHDA, CDR2 SQIVND (reference sequence). This CDR3 has 16 amino acids. Unmatched junction bases numbered 11, after V lost 5 bases and J lost 4 bases. The sample comprised whole blood. This chain uses TRBV19 with TRBJ2-5; 9 positions agree with TRBD1. The receptor comes from an adult who was a healthcare worker with PCR-confirmed SARS-CoV-2 infection or an uninfected control (not recorded which). The CDR3 region is CASSRRWDRVLETQYF. DNA for the CDR3: TGTGCCAGTAGTCGGAGGTGGGACAGGGTGTTAGAGACCCAGTACTTC.